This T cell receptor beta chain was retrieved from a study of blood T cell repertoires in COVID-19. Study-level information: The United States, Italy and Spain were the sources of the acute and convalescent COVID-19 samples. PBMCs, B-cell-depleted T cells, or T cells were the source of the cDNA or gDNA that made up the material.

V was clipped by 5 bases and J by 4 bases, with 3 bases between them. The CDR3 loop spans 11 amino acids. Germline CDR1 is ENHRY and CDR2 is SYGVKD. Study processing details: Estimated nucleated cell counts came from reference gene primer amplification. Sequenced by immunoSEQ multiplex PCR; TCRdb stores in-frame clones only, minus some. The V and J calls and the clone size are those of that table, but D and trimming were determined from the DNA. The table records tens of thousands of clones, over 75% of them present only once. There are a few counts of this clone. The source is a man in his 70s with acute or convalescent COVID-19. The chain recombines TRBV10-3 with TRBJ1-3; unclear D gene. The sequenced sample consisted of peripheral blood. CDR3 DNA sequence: TGTGCCATCAGTACAGGAAACACCATATATTTT. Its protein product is CAISTGNTIYF.